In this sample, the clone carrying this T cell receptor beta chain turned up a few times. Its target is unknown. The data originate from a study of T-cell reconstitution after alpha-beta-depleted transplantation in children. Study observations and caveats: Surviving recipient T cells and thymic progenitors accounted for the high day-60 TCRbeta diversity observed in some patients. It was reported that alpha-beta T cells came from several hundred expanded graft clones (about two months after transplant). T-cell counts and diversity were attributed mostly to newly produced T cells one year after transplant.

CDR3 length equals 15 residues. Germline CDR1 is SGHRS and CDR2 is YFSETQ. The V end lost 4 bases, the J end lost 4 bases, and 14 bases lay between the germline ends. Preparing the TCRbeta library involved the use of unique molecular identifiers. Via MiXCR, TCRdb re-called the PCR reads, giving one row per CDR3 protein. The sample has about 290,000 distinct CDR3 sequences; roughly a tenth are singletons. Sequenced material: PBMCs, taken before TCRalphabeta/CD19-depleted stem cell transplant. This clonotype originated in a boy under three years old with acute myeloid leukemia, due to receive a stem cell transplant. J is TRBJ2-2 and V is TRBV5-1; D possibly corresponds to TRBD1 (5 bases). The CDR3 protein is CASSVDSFGTGELFF. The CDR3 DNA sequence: TGCGCCAGCAGCGTCGACAGTTTTGGCACCGGGGAGCTGTTTTTT.